This T cell receptor beta chain is drawn from a study of CD4 T cells in relation to SARS-CoV-2 and coronaviruses. Study as a whole: Shared crossreactive spike epitopes were mapped to their HLA restriction.

Deep TCR-beta sequencing used DNA from uncultured naive and memory CD4+ T cells. Only in-frame clones appear in the TCRdb table, and some are missing; sequencing was by immunoSEQ multiplex PCR. This table holds roughly 57,000 clones, 86% found once. Germline CDR1 and CDR2: SGHRS and YFSETQ. The trim removed 3 bases at V and 5 bases at J, leaving 3 bases unmatched. CDR3 length: 13 amino acids. CD4+ T cells from unexposed donors were obtained before the COVID-19 pandemic (2011-2018). As concerns this clone: Its antigen is unknown.

Broader study findings: In around 67% of donors, memory CD4+ clonotypes crossrecognized SARS-CoV-2 and at least one common cold coronavirus spike. Samples before the pandemic and after infection were not matched within any donor.

The chain employs TRBV5-1 and TRBJ2-5; 8 nucleotides align to TRBD2. This sequence was found in a human donor in good health. Sequencing was done on a sample of memory CD4+ T cells from PBMCs. The CDR3 DNA reads TGCGCCAGCAGCTCGGGAGGGGGGGAGACCCAGTACTTC. Its translation is CASSSGGGETQYF.